The source of this T cell receptor (beta chain) is a study of post-analysis software for immune sequencing data. Study-level results: Comparison of patients with controls showed five TRBV segments more frequent in patients, TRBV5-6, TRBV5-1 and TRBV20-1 among them.

This CDR3 contains 14 residues. The ends were cut back, 5 bases at V and 1 base at J, with 11 bases in the middle. The table lists this clonotype with many counts. Its specificity is unknown. cDNA libraries for TCR beta contained unique molecular identifiers. TCRdb re-derived calls from the PCR reads in MiXCR, one entry per CDR3 protein. The repertoire has roughly 700,000 distinct CDR3 sequences, roughly 29% of them found once; the top ten carry around 0.6%. The gene calls are TRBV12-3 or TRBV12-4 and TRBJ2-5, with D tentatively TRBD2 (6 bases). This clonotype was obtained from a girl between 5 and 17 years old with multiple sclerosis. Sequencing was performed on blood. The CDR3 region is CASSPAGFQETQYF. Written as DNA, the CDR3 is TGTGCCAGCAGTCCCGCGGGGTTCCAAGAGACCCAGTACTTC.